Presented here are 15 T cell receptor beta chains from one specimen sequenced in a study of shared clonotypes between healthy human individuals (dated by TCRdb to the early 2020s). For the CD8 naive samples, CD45RO-negative cells were positively selected for CCR7, yielding a CD45RA+CCR7+ population from which TemRA cells were excluded. Library creation used the immunoSEQ multiplex PCR assay. The table comes from immuneACCESS by way of TCRdb, which keeps in-frame sequences with V and J called. Part of the clones is missing from these tables; in studies checked, under half for an unresolved V gene and the rest for unknown reasons. This sample holds some 2,000,000 clones; about 95% were observed only once. 0.85% to 1.3% of the sample lies in the top ten. The sample was naive CD8+ T cells sorted from blood. According to the study, the label for this sample's cell subset or site signals: CD45RA+CCR7+. These TCRs come from a young man in good health.

The chain links TRBV27 to TRBJ2-3; D might be TRBD2 (6 bases). Germline CDR1 is MNHEY and CDR2 is SMNVEV (reference sequence). This CDR3 has 13 amino acids. V lost 10 bases, J lost 6 bases, and 17 bases lay in between. For the CDR3, the DNA is TGTGCCACGAGGAGGGGTGGGGCCGATACGCAGTATTTT. Residues: CATRRGGADTQYF.

The gene calls are TRBV9 and TRBJ2-3; the match to TRBD1 covers 10 bases. Trimming took 4 bases from V and 5 from J; bases not matched to a gene: 16. The CDR3 sequence is 18 residues long. Germline CDR1 SGDLS, CDR2 YYNGEE. The CDR3: CASSFNPGDRGLQDTQYF. The CDR3 coding sequence is TGTGCCAGCAGCTTTAACCCCGGGGACAGGGGTTTGCAAGATACGCAGTATTTT.

As concerns this clone: Other DNA sequences in this specimen translate into the identical CDR3. The chain couples TRBV4-1 to TRBJ2-1; D might be TRBD2 (7 bases). CDR1 is MGHRA and CDR2 is YSYEKL in the germline V gene. The CDR3 spans 15 residues. Trimming shortened V by 4 bases and J by 3 bases, and 13 bases separated the two germline ends. The CDR3: CASSREGGSYNEQFF. The DNA of the CDR3 is TGCGCCAGCAGCCGAGAGGGGGGGAGCTACAATGAGCAGTTCTTC.

Note on this clone: The sample has other DNA sequences that encode this CDR3 too. The chain has TRBV13 and TRBJ2-3; D remains unclear. The CDR3 runs to 12 residues. Deletions cut 5 bases from V and 3 bases from J, with 6 bases between. The V gene's germline CDR1 is PRHDT and CDR2 FYEKMQ (reference sequence). The DNA of the CDR3 is TGTGCCAGCAGCCGTGGGACAGATACGCAGTATTTT. Translated, it gives CASSRGTDTQYF. Variable domain in full (rest from reference TRBV13 and TRBJ2-3): AAGVIQSPRHLIKEKRETATLKCYPIPRHDTVYWYQQGPGQDPQFLISFYEKMQSDKGSIPDRFSAQQFSDYHSELNMSSLELGDSALYFCASSRGTDTQYFGPGTRLTVL.

J is TRBJ2-1 and V is TRBV30; 14 bases line up with TRBD2. V shed 0 bases and J 10 bases; nucleotides not matched to a gene: 11. CDR1 is GTSNPN and CDR2 is SVGIG in the germline V gene (reference sequence). The CDR3 covers 17 residues. CDR3 in amino acids: CAWSVSLGTSGGGEQFF. CDR3 coding DNA: TGTGCCTGGAGTGTAAGTCTTGGGACTAGCGGGGGAGGGGAGCAGTTCTTC.

This rearrangement joins TRBV7-9 to TRBJ1-1; 8 positions agree with TRBD1. The CDR3 spans 17 residues. J gave up 0 bases and V 1 base, and 7 bases lay outside the gene matches. Per the germline V gene, CDR1 is SEHNR and CDR2 is FQNEAQ (reference sequence). The CDR3 protein is CASSLVWTGNMNTEAFF. As DNA, the CDR3 is TGTGCCAGCAGCTTAGTTTGGACAGGGAACATGAACACTGAAGCTTTCTTT.

In DNA, the CDR3 is TGTGCCAGCAGTCTATACCTCGACAGAGATACGCAGTATTTT. Its protein product is CASSLYLDRDTQYF. The chain carries TRBV27 and TRBJ2-3; D might be TRBD1 (5 bases). V lost 5 bases and J lost 5, with 14 bases in between. The CDR3 spans 14 residues. Germline lookup yields CDR1 MNHEY and CDR2 SMNVEV (reference sequence).

This chain joins TRBV7-9 and TRBJ2-2, with TRBD1 matching 7 bases. The CDR3 runs to 15 residues. The germline V gene encodes CDR1 SEHNR and CDR2 FQNEAQ (reference sequence). V lost 2 bases, J lost 2 bases, and 2 bases stayed unmatched. The chain's CDR3 is CASSLWDSNTGELFF. CDR3 DNA sequence: TGTGCCAGCAGCTTATGGGACAGCAACACCGGGGAGCTGTTTTTT. The entire variable domain, with the rest obtained from reference TRBV7-9 and TRBJ2-2, is as follows: DTGVSQNPRHKITKRGQNVTFRCDPISEHNRLYWYRQTLGQGPEFLTYFQNEAQLEKSRLLSDRFSAERPKGSFSTLEIQRTEQGDSAMYLCASSLWDSNTGELFFGEGSRLTVL.

The rearrangement links TRBV14 to TRBJ1-2; D is perhaps TRBD1 (5 bases). Trimming shortened V by 0 bases and J by 8 bases, and 13 bases separated the two germline ends. Germline V gene lookup returns CDR1 SGHDN and CDR2 FVKESK. The CDR3 runs 14 residues. This chain's CDR3 is CASSQDVFWGGYTF. The DNA for the CDR3 is TGTGCCAGCAGCCAAGATGTCTTCTGGGGGGGCTACACCTTC.

As concerns this clone: Other nucleotide sequences in the sample specify the same CDR3. The V call is TRBV27, the J call TRBJ1-1, with a weak D call TRBD1 (5 bases). Looked up from germline, CDR1 is MNHEY and CDR2 is SMNVEV (reference sequence). This CDR3 region has 11 residues. The V gene lost 3 bases and the J gene lost 6 bases, with 5 bases spanning the gap. The CDR3 sequence is CASSLGAEAFF. CDR3 nucleotides: TGTGCCAGCAGTTTGGGGGCTGAAGCTTTCTTT.

This sequence joins TRBV2 and TRBJ1-5; TRBD1 is a possible D gene (6 bases). With 6 bases removed from V and 1 base from J, the gap between germline ends came to 13 bases. The germline V gene has CDR1 SNHLY and CDR2 FYNNEI. The CDR3 extends over 15 amino acids. CDR3 sequence: CASRRGSESNQPQHF. CDR3 nucleotide sequence: TGTGCCAGCAGGAGGGGGTCGGAGAGCAATCAGCCCCAGCATTTT.

The chain is built from TRBV10-2 and TRBJ1-5, with TRBD1 matching 7 bases. CDR3 size: 15 residues. V lost 6 bases, J lost 3 bases, and 8 bases stayed unmatched. Germline CDR1 and CDR2: WSHSY and SAAADI. The CDR3: CASREVGTDNQPQHF. The DNA of the CDR3 is TGCGCCAGCAGAGAAGTAGGGACAGACAATCAGCCCCAGCATTTT.

The chain has TRBV2 and TRBJ1-5; possibly TRBD1 for D (6 bases). Germline loops: CDR1 SNHLY, CDR2 FYNNEI. The CDR3 is 16 residues long. V was shortened by 8 bases and J by 10 bases, with 27 bases between the two germline ends. For the CDR3, the DNA is TGTGCCAGCCTCCCCTTCCGGGACACCCCTAATTCACCCCAGCATTTT. Its translation is CASLPFRDTPNSPQHF.

This clone was seen just once. This chain uses TRBV4-1 with TRBJ2-5, with D possibly being TRBD1 (6 bases). Germline V gene sequence: CDR1 MGHRA, CDR2 YSYEKL. The CDR3 contains 15 residues. V shed 2 bases and J shed 1 base, with 11 bases lying between them. The CDR3 region has the DNA TGCGCCAGCAGCCAACTTGTCAGGGGCCAAGAGACCCAGTACTTC. Encoded protein: CASSQLVRGQETQYF.

This clone appeared a few times. The same CDR3 also results from other DNA sequences found in this sample. This sequence joins TRBV4-1 and TRBJ2-7; no reliable D call. Germline-derived CDR1 and CDR2 are MGHRA and YSYEKL. The CDR3 contains 13 residues. The germline V and J ends were trimmed by 1 base and 2 bases, with 6 bases remaining between them. The CDR3 DNA is TGCGCCAGCAGCCAAGGGCTAGCCTACGAGCAGTACTTC. It specifies CASSQGLAYEQYF.